Presented here are 27 T cell receptor beta chains from one specimen sequenced in a study of T cells in Graves' hyperthyroidism and ophthalmopathy. It was RNA transcripts that yielded the amplified TCR beta CDR3 regions. The HTBI primer set drove a first-round RT-PCR of the TCR CDR3. TCRdb ran MiXCR on the multiplex PCR reads and lists one entry per CDR3 protein. The table lists approximately 400,000 distinct CDR3 sequences, approximately 13% of them singletons. Sequencing was performed on blood. These receptors were obtained from a man aged 30 to 39 with Graves' hyperthyroidism that later progressed to Graves' ophthalmopathy.

Worth noting for this clonotype: Mismatch with germline at one junction end may stem from a read error. V gene TRBV20-1 combines with J gene TRBJ1-2; 7 positions match TRBD1. The length of the CDR3 is 12 residues. Germline-derived CDR1 and CDR2 are DFQATT and SNEGSKA (reference sequence). CDR3 region: CSATQGNYDYTF. CDR3 DNA sequence: TGCAGTGCTACACAGGGGAACTATGACTACACCTTC.

This clonotype has more than one count but fewer than ten. V gene TRBV15 combines with J gene TRBJ1-4; D remains unclear. The CDR3 totals 17 residues. CDR1 and CDR2 (germline): LNHNV, YYDKDF (reference sequence). Trimming took 1 base from V and 0 from J, leaving 12 bases between them. The CDR3, as DNA: TGTGCCACCAGCAGAGGCGTGGACGGACCAACTAATGAAAAACTGTTTTTT. Translation: CATSRGVDGPTNEKLFF.

The CDR3 protein is CASSQGADEQYF. The CDR3 DNA is TGTGCCAGCAGTCAGGGGGCTGACGAGCAGTACTTC. The chain carries TRBV12-3 or TRBV12-4 and TRBJ2-7; 8 nucleotides match TRBD1. The CDR3 contains 12 residues. The trim removed 5 bases at V and 5 bases at J, leaving 2 bases unmatched.

This clonotype was observed at least ten times. This rearrangement joins TRBV13 to TRBJ2-1, with no clear D. This CDR3 is built from 13 residues. Germline CDR1 is PRHDT and CDR2 is FYEKMQ (reference sequence). Trimming took off 3 bases at V and 5 bases at J, with 8 bases between the two ends. In nucleotides, the CDR3 is TGTGCCAGCAGCTTTAAAACCGACAATGAGCAGTTCTTC. Its protein is CASSFKTDNEQFF.

In the case of this clonotype: A much more abundant neighbour one base away suggests this may be a read error. V is TRBV6-2 or TRBV6-3 and J is TRBJ2-3; possible D gene TRBD1, 6 bases. Germline V gene lookup returns CDR1 MNHEY and CDR2 SVGEGT. The V end lost 5 bases, the J end lost 0 bases, and 9 bases lay between the germline ends. The CDR3 extends over 14 amino acids. This CDR3 is CASSDRTSTDTQYF. CDR3 in DNA: TGTGCCAGCAGTGACAGGACTAGCACAGATACGCAGTATTTT.

This clonotype came up a few times. The V gene is TRBV5-8, the J gene TRBJ2-2; 8 positions agree with TRBD2. V was clipped by 4 bases and J by 3 bases; unmatched bases: 5. CDR1 is SGHTS and CDR2 is YDEGEE in the germline V gene. The CDR3 is made up of 15 amino acids. CDR3 DNA sequence: TGTGCCAGCAGCAAGGGACTAGTAGACACCGGGGAGCTGTTTTTT. Translation gives CASSKGLVDTGELFF. Full variable domain (rest looked up from reference TRBV5-8 and TRBJ2-2): EAGVTQSPTHLIKTRGQQATLRCSPISGHTSVYWYQQALGLGLQFLLWYDEGEERNRGNFPPRFSGRQFPNYSSELNVNALELEDSALYLCASSKGLVDTGELFFGEGSRLTVL.

This clonotype was counted many times. Here the CDR3 DNA reads TGTGCCTGGAAAAACGGGGCCAACACCGGGGAGCTGTTTTTT. This gives the protein CAWKNGANTGELFF. V gene TRBV30 combines with J gene TRBJ2-2, with D perhaps assigned TRBD1 or TRBD2 (5 bases each). The CDR3 loop spans 14 amino acids. Germline V gene sequence: CDR1 GTSNPN, CDR2 SVGIG (reference sequence). Trimming shortened V by 4 bases and J by 2 bases, and 11 bases separated the two germline ends.

This clonotype showed up many times. The chain has TRBV20-1 and TRBJ2-7; D remains unclear. V was shortened by 1 base and J by 4 bases, with 14 bases between the two germline ends. Germline assignment: CDR1 DFQATT and CDR2 SNEGSKA (reference sequence). This CDR3 has 14 amino acids. CDR3 in amino acids: CSARVVNTRYEQYF. CDR3 nucleotides: TGCAGTGCTAGAGTGGTAAATACGCGGTACGAGCAGTACTTC.

This clonotype was picked up a small number of times. A much larger clone lies a single base off, so this may be a read error. This rearrangement joins TRBV27 to TRBJ2-3; 10 nucleotides line up with TRBD1. CDR1 is MNHEY and CDR2 is SMNVEV in the germline V gene (reference sequence). This CDR3 has 15 residues. The CDR3 region has the DNA TGTGCCGGCAGTTCCCCGGGACAGGGGACAGATACGCAGTATTTT. Amino acid sequence: CAGSSPGQGTDTQYF.

The chain links TRBV3-1 to TRBJ2-7; D is ambiguous. CDR3 length: 13 amino acids. V shed 1 base and J shed 6 bases, with 10 bases lying between them. The germline V gene encodes CDR1 LGHDT and CDR2 YNNKEL (reference sequence). The CDR3 coding sequence is TGTGCCAGCAGCCAAGGCGGAACAGCCGAGCAGTACTTC. It is translated as CASSQGGTAEQYF.

The J gene is TRBJ1-1, the V gene TRBV5-4, with TRBD1 matching over 7 bases. The germline V gene encodes CDR1 SGHNT and CDR2 YYREEE (reference sequence). The CDR3 loop spans 13 amino acids. Losses at the gene ends were 4 bases for V and 4 bases for J; bases not matched to a gene: 4. CDR3 protein: CASSHRTGTEAFF. Here the CDR3 DNA reads TGTGCCAGCAGCCACCGGACAGGCACTGAAGCTTTCTTT. Full variable domain (rest looked up from reference TRBV5-4 and TRBJ1-1): ETGVTQSPTHLIKTRGQQVTLRCSSQSGHNTVSWYQQALGQGPQFIFQYYREEENGRGNFPPRFSGLQFPNYSSELNVNALELDDSALYLCASSHRTGTEAFFGQGTRLTVV.

This clonotype has at least ten counts. The chain combines TRBV5-1 with TRBJ2-3; 10 positions match TRBD2. Per the germline V gene, CDR1 is SGHRS and CDR2 is YFSETQ. The CDR3 runs to 14 residues. The J segment lost 0 bases and the V segment lost 7 bases, leaving 2 bases of the junction unmatched. CDR3 region: CASSAGGSTDTQYF. CDR3 bases: TGCGCCAGCTCAGCGGGGGGGAGCACAGATACGCAGTATTTT.

There are a few counts of this clonotype. The chain carries TRBV3-1 and TRBJ2-6, with 7 bases aligning to TRBD1. The CDR3 is made up of 18 amino acids. In germline, CDR1 is LGHDT, CDR2 YNNKEL (reference sequence). V was pared by 4 bases and J by 1 base, with 10 bases of the junction left unmatched. The CDR3 DNA follows: TGTGCCAGCAGCCGTTTGAGGGGGCAAGGGTCTGGGGCCAACGTCCTGACTTTC. Amino acids: CASSRLRGQGSGANVLTF.

The J gene is TRBJ2-5, the V gene TRBV30; tentatively, D is TRBD2 (6 bases). The CDR3 has 14 residues. V was trimmed by 0 bases and J by 2 bases, leaving 10 bases between them. Germline loops: CDR1 GTSNPN, CDR2 SVGIG (reference sequence). The CDR3 DNA sequence: TGTGCCTGGAGTGTAGGAGGGGCACAAGAGACCCAGTACTTC. Translated, it gives CAWSVGGAQETQYF.

The gene calls are TRBV27 and TRBJ1-6; D gene uncertain. In germline, CDR1 is MNHEY, CDR2 SMNVEV (reference sequence). The V gene lost 7 bases and the J gene lost 2 bases, with 15 bases spanning the gap. The CDR3 loop spans 16 amino acids. CDR3 sequence (DNA): TGTGCCAGCAATTTGATTTCCGGGCCCTATAATTCACCCCTCCACTTT. Its protein is CASNLISGPYNSPLHF.

In its sample, this clonotype was seen a few times. This chain uses TRBV2 with TRBJ2-5, with 8 bases fitting TRBD1. Germline CDR1 SNHLY, CDR2 FYNNEI. With 0 bases clipped from V and 2 bases from J, the junction kept 5 bases outside the gene matches. There are 16 residues in the CDR3. The CDR3 reads CASSEARTGKQETQYF. The CDR3 DNA follows: TGTGCCAGCAGTGAAGCAAGGACAGGGAAACAAGAGACCCAGTACTTC.

There are a few counts of this clonotype. The chain has TRBV7-6 and TRBJ2-2, with D perhaps matching TRBD2 (5 bases). The CDR3 is 14 amino acids. Germline CDR1 and CDR2: SGHVS and FNYEAQ. V was shortened by 5 bases and J by 2 bases, with 9 bases between the two germline ends. In DNA, the CDR3 is TGTGCCAGCAGCCCTAGCTTTAACACCGGGGAGCTGTTTTTT. Its protein product is CASSPSFNTGELFF.

This chain joins TRBV7-9 and TRBJ1-4, with TRBD1 matching over 8 bases. This CDR3 has 15 amino acids. The germline gives CDR1 SEHNR, CDR2 FQNEAQ (reference sequence). Trimming cost V 0 bases and J 8 bases; bases outside gene matches: 5. Here the CDR3 DNA reads TGTGCCAGCAGCTTAGCCAGGGGGCAGGTAGAAAAACTGTTTTTT. Residues: CASSLARGQVEKLFF.

This clonotype has at least ten counts. The genes are TRBV11-2 and TRBJ2-7; TRBD1 is a possible D gene (5 bases). Germline CDR1 and CDR2: SGHAT and FQNNGV. The V end was cut by 0 bases, the J end by 2 bases, with 11 bases between. This CDR3 has 15 amino acids. The CDR3, as DNA: TGTGCCAGCAGCTTAGATGTTTTCAGGGCCTACGAGCAGTACTTC. Translating gives CASSLDVFRAYEQYF.

CDR3 nucleotide sequence: TGCGCCAGCAGCGGGTCATCCTCCTACAATGAGCAGTTCTTC. It codes for CASSGSSSYNEQFF. This chain uses TRBV5-1 with TRBJ2-1, with D unresolved. Trimming took 4 bases from V and 0 from J, leaving 8 bases between them. The CDR3 contains 14 residues. Germline assignment: CDR1 SGHRS and CDR2 YFSETQ.

Notes on this clonotype: It may be a read error: a sequence one base away is much more abundant. Since no conserved phenylalanine or tryptophan closes the CDR3, a read error is the likely cause. The rearrangement links TRBV10-2 to TRBJ2-5; TRBD2 matches 8 bases. Germline CDR1 reads WSHSY; CDR2 reads SAAADI. The CDR3 extends over 13 amino acids. Trimming removed 4 bases from V and 4 bases from J; junction bases left unmatched: 2. CDR3 amino acids: CASSGSGGETQYL. CDR3 coding DNA: TGCGCCAGCAGTGGAAGCGGGGGAGAGACCCAGTACCTC.

Points on this clonotype: Compared with germline, one end of the junction differs, possibly owing to a read error. The chain carries TRBV6-9 and TRBJ2-3; 7 positions match TRBD1. In germline, CDR1 is MNHGY, CDR2 SVAAGI. The CDR3 has 13 amino acids. This chain's CDR3 is CASSIDRTGTQYF. For the CDR3, the DNA is TGTGCCAGCAGTATTGATCGGACAGGTACGCAGTATTTT.

Many counts were recorded for this clonotype. The gene calls are TRBV12-5 and TRBJ2-3; TRBD2 agrees at 7 bases. V trimming: 0 bases; J trimming: 4 bases; junction bases outside the gene matches: 7. This CDR3 comprises 16 residues. Germline V gene data show CDR1 as LGHNT and CDR2 as FRNRAP. The CDR3 is CASGLVLSGESDTQYF. The CDR3 coding sequence is TGTGCTAGTGGTTTGGTACTAAGCGGGGAGTCAGATACGCAGTATTTT.

Ten or more counts support this clonotype. The chain combines TRBV12-3 or TRBV12-4 with TRBJ1-6; D not certain. The CDR3 length is 15 residues. Deletions cut 2 bases from V and 7 bases from J, with 12 bases between. As DNA, the CDR3 is TGTGCCAGCAGTTTACCCACGGGCGGGAATTCACCCCTCCACTTT. It encodes CASSLPTGGNSPLHF.

This chain links TRBV12-3 or TRBV12-4 with TRBJ1-5, with TRBD1 matching over 9 bases. The J segment lost 3 bases and the V segment lost 5 bases, leaving 5 bases of the junction unmatched. There are 15 residues in the CDR3. The CDR3 nucleotides are TGTGCCAGCAGTCCGTGGACAGGGGACAATCAGCCCCAGCATTTT. Protein: CASSPWTGDNQPQHF.

This clonotype was detected ten times or more. The chain recombines TRBV7-9 with TRBJ2-1; D is unresolved. V was shortened by 3 bases and J by 12 bases, with 12 bases between the two germline ends. The CDR3 consists of 12 residues. The germline V gene has CDR1 SEHNR and CDR2 FQNEAQ (reference sequence). This chain's CDR3 is CASSFGSDRQFF. In nucleotides, the CDR3 is TGTGCCAGCAGCTTCGGCTCTGACCGGCAGTTCTTC.

This clonotype was observed at least ten times. Mismatch with germline at one junction end may stem from a read error. The chain combines TRBV7-7 with TRBJ2-5, with 13 bases identical to TRBD2. The CDR3 is 16 amino acids. Germline CDR1 reads SSHAT; CDR2 reads FNYEAQ (reference sequence). The CDR3: CASSSGLAGAQETQYF. The CDR3 nucleotides read TGTGCTAGCAGCTCAGGACTAGCGGGGGCCCAAGAGACCCAGTACTTC. Supplemented by reference TRBV7-7 and TRBJ2-5, the full variable domain reads GAGVSQSPRYKVTKRGQDVTLRCDPISSHATLYWYQQALGQGPEFLTYFNYEAQPDKSGLPSDRFSAERPEGSISTLTIQRTEQRDSAMYRCASSSGLAGAQETQYFGPGTRLLVL.